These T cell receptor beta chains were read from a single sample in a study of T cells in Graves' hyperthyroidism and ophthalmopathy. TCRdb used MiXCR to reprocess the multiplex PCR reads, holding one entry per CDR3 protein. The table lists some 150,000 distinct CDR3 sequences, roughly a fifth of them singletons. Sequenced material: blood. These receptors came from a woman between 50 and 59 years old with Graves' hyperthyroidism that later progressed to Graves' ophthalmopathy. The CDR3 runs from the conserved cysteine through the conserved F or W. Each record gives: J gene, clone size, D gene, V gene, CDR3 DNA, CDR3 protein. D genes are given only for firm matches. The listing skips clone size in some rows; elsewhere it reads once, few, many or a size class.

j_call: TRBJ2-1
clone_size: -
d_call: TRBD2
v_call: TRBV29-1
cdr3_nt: TGCAGCGTTGGGACTAGCGGGAGGATGAATGAGCAGTTCTTC
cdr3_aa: CSVGTSGRMNEQFF

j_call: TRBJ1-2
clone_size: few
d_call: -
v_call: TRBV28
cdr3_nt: TGTGCCAGCAGTGGTGGACGGAACTATGGCTACACCTTC
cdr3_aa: CASSGGRNYGYTF

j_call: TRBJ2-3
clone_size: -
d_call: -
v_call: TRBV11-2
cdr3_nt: TGTGCCAGCAGCCCCGGGACCCTGGCACTTAGCACAGATACGCAGTATTTT
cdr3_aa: CASSPGTLALSTDTQYF

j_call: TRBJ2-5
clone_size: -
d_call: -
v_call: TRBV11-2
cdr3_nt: TGTGCCAGCAGCTTATTACGGGGGGCCCAGACCCAGTACTTC
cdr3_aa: CASSLLRGAQTQYF

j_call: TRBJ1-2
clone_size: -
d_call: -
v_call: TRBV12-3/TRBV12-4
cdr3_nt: TGTGCCAGCAGTTTCTCAGGGAGGTATAAGGGCTACACCTTC
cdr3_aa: CASSFSGRYKGYTF

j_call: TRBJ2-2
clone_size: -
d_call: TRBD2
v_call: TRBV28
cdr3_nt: TGTGCCTCTGGACTAGCGAGTAGCACCGGGGAGCTGTTTTTT
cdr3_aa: CASGLASSTGELFF

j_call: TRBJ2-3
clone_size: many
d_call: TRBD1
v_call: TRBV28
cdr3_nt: TGTGCCAGCAGTCCCTTACCCGGGACAGGGACCTCGTCCGCATCCACAGATACGCAGTATTTT
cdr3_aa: CASSPLPGTGTSSASTDTQYF

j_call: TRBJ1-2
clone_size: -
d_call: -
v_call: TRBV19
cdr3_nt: TGTGCCAGTAGTCCTGAACAGCCCTATGGCTACACCTTC
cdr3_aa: CASSPEQPYGYTF

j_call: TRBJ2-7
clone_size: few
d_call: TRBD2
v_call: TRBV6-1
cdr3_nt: TGTACCAGCAGTTCCGGGGGGACTAGCGCCTACGAGCAGTACTTC
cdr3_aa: CTSSSGGTSAYEQYF

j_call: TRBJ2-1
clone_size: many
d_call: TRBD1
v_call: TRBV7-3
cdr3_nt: TGTGCCAGCAGCTGGGACAGGGGAAATGAGCAGTTCTTC
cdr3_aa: CASSWDRGNEQFF

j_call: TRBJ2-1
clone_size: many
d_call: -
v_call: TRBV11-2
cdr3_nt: TGTGCCAGCAGCTTAGGATATACAGGGTATGAGCAGTTCTTC
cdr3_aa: CASSLGYTGYEQFF

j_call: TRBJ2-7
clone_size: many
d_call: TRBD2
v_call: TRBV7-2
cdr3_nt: TGTGCCAGCAGCGTGAGCGGGAGGTTCACCTACGAGCAGTACTTC
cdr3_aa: CASSVSGRFTYEQYF

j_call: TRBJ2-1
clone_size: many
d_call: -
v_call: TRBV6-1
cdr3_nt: TGTGCCAGCAGTTCCGCCAGGCGAGTAATCTCCTACAATGAGCAGTTCTTC
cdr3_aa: CASSSARRVISYNEQFF

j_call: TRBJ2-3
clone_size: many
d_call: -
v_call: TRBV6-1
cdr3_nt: TGTGCCAGCAGTGAAGGGGGGGCCCATACGCAGTATTTT
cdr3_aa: CASSEGGAHTQYF

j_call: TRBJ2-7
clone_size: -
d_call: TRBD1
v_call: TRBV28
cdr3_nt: TGTGCCAGCAGTGAAGAGGACAGGGTTCGGGACGAGCAGTACTTC
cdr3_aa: CASSEEDRVRDEQYF

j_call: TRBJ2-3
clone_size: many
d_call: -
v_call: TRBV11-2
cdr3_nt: TGTGCCAGCACCTCCCTCGGAGTCACAGATACGCAGTATTTT
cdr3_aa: CASTSLGVTDTQYF

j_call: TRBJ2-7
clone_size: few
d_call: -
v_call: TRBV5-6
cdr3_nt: TGTGCCAGCAGCTTTATCTCGGAGACAGAGCAGTACTTC
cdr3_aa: CASSFISETEQYF

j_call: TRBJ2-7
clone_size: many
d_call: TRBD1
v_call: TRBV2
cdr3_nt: TGTGCCAGTACCCGGGGGCCGGGACAGGGGCAATACGAGCAGTACTTC
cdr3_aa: CASTRGPGQGQYEQYF

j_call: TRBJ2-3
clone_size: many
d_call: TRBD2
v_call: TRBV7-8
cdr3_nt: TGTGCCAGCAGCCTTTATCTAGCGGGTCCATCAGGGGATACGCAGTATTTT
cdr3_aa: CASSLYLAGPSGDTQYF

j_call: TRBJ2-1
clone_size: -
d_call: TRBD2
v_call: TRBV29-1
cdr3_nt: TGCAGCGTCCAAAGCGGGAAGGAGTACAATGAGCAGTTCTTC
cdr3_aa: CSVQSGKEYNEQFF

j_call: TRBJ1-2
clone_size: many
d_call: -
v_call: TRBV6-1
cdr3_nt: TGTGCCGAGGGCGAGGGGCGCGGCTATGGCTACACCTTC
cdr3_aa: CAEGEGRGYGYTF

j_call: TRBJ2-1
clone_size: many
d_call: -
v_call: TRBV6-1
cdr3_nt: TGTGCCAGCAGTTCAAGATACAATGAGCAGTTCTTC
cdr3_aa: CASSSRYNEQFF

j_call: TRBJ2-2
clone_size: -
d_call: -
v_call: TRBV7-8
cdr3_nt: TGTGCCAGCAGCTCACAGGGCAAGCCGGGCACCGGGGAGCTGTTTTTT
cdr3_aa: CASSSQGKPGTGELFF

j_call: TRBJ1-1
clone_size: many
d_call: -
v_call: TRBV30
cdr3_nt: TGTGCCTGGGGCGTTGCGACTGAAGCTTTCTTT
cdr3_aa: CAWGVATEAFF

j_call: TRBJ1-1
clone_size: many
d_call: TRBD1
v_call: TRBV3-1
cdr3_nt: TGTGCCAGCAGCCGGACAGGGCGGAACACTGAAGCTTTCTTT
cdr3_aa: CASSRTGRNTEAFF

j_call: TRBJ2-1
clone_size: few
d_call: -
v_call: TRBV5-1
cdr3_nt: TGCGCCAGCCCCACCCAGGGGCTAGCATCCTACAATGAGCAGTCCTTC
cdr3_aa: CASPTQGLASYNEQSF

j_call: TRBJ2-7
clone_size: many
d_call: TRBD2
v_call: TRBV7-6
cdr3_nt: TGTGCCAGCAGCTTAGTCGGTAGCGGGATGGGCAGAGCCTACGAGCAGTACTTC
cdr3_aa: CASSLVGSGMGRAYEQYF

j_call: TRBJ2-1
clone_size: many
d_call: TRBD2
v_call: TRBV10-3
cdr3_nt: TGTGCCATCAGTGGCGGGGGGGAGAACGTCCACAATGAGCAGTTCTTC
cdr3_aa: CAISGGGENVHNEQFF

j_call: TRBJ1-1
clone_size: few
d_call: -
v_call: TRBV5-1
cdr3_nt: TGCGCCAGCAGCTCATCTACACAGGGTACTGAAGCTTTCTTT
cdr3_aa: CASSSSTQGTEAFF

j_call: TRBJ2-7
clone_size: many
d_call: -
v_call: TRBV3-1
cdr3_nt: TGTGCCAGCAGCCTCGGGTTCTCCTACGAGCAGTACTTC
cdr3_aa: CASSLGFSYEQYF

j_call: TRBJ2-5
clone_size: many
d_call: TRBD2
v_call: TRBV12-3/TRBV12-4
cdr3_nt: TGTGCCAGCAGGAGCGGGAGTAACTCGGAGACCCAGTACTTC
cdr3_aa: CASRSGSNSETQYF

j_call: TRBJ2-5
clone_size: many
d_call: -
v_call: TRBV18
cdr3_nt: TGTGCCAGCTCACTGGGACGGGCACAAGAGACCCAGTACTTC
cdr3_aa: CASSLGRAQETQYF

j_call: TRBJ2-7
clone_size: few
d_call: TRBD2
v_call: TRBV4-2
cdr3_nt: TGTGCCAGCAGCCAAGTCGCGGGGACTAGCGGGAGGGGCGAGCAGTACTTC
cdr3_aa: CASSQVAGTSGRGEQYF

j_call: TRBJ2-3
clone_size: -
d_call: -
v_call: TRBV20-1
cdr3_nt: TGCAGTGCTACCGGCACAGATACGCAGTATTTT
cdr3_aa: CSATGTDTQYF

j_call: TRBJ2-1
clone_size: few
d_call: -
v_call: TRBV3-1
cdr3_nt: TGTGCCAGCAGCCAAGATAGGGGGGGCAGGAGGTCTGAGCAGTTCTTC
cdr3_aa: CASSQDRGGRRSEQFF

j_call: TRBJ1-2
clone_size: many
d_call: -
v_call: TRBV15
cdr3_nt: TGTGCCACCAGCAGAGAGAACAGCCCGTTCTATGGCTACACCTTC
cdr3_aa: CATSRENSPFYGYTF

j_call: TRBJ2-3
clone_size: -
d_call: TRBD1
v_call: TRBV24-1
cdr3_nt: TGTGCCACCTCGCCGGGACAGTTCACAGATACGCAGTATTTT
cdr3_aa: CATSPGQFTDTQYF

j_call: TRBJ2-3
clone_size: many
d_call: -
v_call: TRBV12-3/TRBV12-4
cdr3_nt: TGTGCCAGCAGTTTAGGGGGGACGATTGCAGATACGCAGTATTTT
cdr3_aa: CASSLGGTIADTQYF

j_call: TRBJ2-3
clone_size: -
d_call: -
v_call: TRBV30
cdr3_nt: TGTGCCTGGAGGGGGGGAAACAGGACGCAGTATTTT
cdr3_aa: CAWRGGNRTQYF

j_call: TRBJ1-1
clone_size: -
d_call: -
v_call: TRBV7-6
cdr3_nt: TGTGCCAGCAGCGTAAAACCTACGGGGGACACTGAAGCTTTCTTT
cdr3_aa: CASSVKPTGDTEAFF

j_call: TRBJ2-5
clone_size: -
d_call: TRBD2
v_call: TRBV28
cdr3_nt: TGTGCCAGCAGTACCCGACTAGCGAGAGAGACCCAGTACTTC
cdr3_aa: CASSTRLARETQYF

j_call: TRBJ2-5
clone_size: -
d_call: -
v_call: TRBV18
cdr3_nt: TGTGCCAGCTCACTCTATTACAGGGAGAAGGAGACCCAGTACTTC
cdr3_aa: CASSLYYREKETQYF

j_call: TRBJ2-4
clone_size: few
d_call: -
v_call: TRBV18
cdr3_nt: TGTGCCAGCAGCCAAGAGGGAGCGGCCAAAAACATTCAGTACTTC
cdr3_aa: CASSQEGAAKNIQYF

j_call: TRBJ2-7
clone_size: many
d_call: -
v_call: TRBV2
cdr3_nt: TGTGCCAGCAGTGAAAGGGGGATCCCCTCCTACGAGCAGTACTTC
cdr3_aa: CASSERGIPSYEQYF

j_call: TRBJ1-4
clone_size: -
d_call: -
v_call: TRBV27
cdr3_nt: TGTGCCAGCAGTTTAGGCGGGGGAGGTGATGAAAAACTGTTTTTT
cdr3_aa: CASSLGGGGDEKLFF

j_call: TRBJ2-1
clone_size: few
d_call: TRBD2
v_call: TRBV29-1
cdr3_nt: TGCAGCGCCAAACTAGCGGGCCTCTACAATGAGCAGTTCTTC
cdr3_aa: CSAKLAGLYNEQFF

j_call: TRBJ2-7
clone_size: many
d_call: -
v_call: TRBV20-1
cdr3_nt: TGCAGTGCTAGAGGGGGTGCGGGCCACGAGCAGTACTTC
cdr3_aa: CSARGGAGHEQYF

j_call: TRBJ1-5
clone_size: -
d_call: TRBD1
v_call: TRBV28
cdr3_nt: TGTGCCAGCAGTTTAGAAGTAGGCGGGACAGGGGATCAGCCCCAGCATTTT
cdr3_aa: CASSLEVGGTGDQPQHF

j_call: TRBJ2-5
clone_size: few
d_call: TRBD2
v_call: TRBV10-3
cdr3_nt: TGTGCCATCAGCTACGGGACTAGCGGGGGTCAAGAGACCCAGTACTTC
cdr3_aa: CAISYGTSGGQETQYF

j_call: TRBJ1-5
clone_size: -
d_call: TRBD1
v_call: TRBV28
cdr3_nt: TGTGCCAGCAGCTCAAAGCGACAGGGAGGCAATCAGCCCCAGCATTTT
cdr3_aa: CASSSKRQGGNQPQHF

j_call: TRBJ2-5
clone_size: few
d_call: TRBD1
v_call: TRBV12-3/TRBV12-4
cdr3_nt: TGTGCCAGCAGAAAGACAGGGGAGGAGACCCAGTACTTC
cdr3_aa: CASRKTGEETQYF

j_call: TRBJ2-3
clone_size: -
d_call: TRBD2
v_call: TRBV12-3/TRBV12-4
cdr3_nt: TGTGCCAGCAGTTTAGGACTAGCGTTGGGCACAGATACGCAGTATTTT
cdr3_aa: CASSLGLALGTDTQYF

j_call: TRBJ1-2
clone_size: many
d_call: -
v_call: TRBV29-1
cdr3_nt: TGCAGCGTTGAAGGCCCTGGCTATGGCTACACCTTC
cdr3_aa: CSVEGPGYGYTF

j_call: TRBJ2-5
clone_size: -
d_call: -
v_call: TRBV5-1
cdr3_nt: TGCGCCAGCAGCACCTACGACAGGTTACTAGAGACCCAGTACTTC
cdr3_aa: CASSTYDRLLETQYF

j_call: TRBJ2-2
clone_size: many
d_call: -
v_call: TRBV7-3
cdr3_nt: TGTGCCAGCAGCCAACTCATCACCGGGGAGCTGTTTTTT
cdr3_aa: CASSQLITGELFF